The rows below give T cell receptor beta chains drawn from one sample of a study of shared clonotypes between healthy human individuals. Sequencing used immunoSEQ multiplex PCR; TCRdb keeps in-frame clones, though not all of them. The table has 1.5 million to 2.5 million clones, just under 95% seen once. Sequences were obtained from naive CD8+ T cells sorted from blood. The source of these receptors is a man in his late teens or twenties in good health. Each CDR3 is given with its conserved first and last residue. The D gene is left open where the match is weak. Size values are once, few and many counts, or a class for expanded clones, and some rows have none.

CASSFWGDNEQFF | TGTGCCAGCAGCTTTTGGGGGGACAATGAGCAGTTCTTC | NA | NA | TRBJ2-1 | TRBV11-2
CASSEEWGFTEAFF | TGTGCCAGCAGTGAAGAGTGGGGGTTCACTGAAGCTTTCTTT | NA | NA | TRBJ1-1 | TRBV6-1
CASSLSRGGGYTF | TGTGCCAGCAGTTTATCTCGGGGGGGTGGCTACACCTTC | NA | NA | TRBJ1-2 | TRBV28
CASSAWRGYEETQYF | TGCGCCAGCAGTGCTTGGCGGGGGTATGAAGAGACCCAGTACTTC | NA | TRBD2 | TRBJ2-5 | TRBV10-2
CASGSYTGELFF | TGTGCCAGCGGATCATACACCGGGGAGCTGTTTTTT | few | NA | TRBJ2-2 | TRBV27
CASSPMGGLFRGTEAFF | TGCGCCAGCAGCCCAATGGGAGGCCTTTTCCGAGGGACTGAAGCTTTCTTT | NA | NA | TRBJ1-1 | TRBV4-1
CASSLVSGGDGYTF | TGTGCCAGCAGTTTAGTATCAGGGGGTGATGGCTACACCTTC | NA | TRBD1 | TRBJ1-2 | TRBV28
CATSNEGTSGRVEQFF | TGTGCCACCAGCAATGAAGGGACTAGCGGGAGGGTGGAGCAGTTCTTC | NA | TRBD2 | TRBJ2-1 | TRBV15
CASRPTGGSYEQYF | TGTGCCAGCAGACCGACAGGGGGCTCCTACGAGCAGTACTTC | NA | TRBD1 | TRBJ2-7 | TRBV27
CASSRASSYEQYF | TGTGCCAGCAGCAGGGCTAGCTCCTACGAGCAGTACTTC | NA | NA | TRBJ2-7 | TRBV7-8
CASSYSEAAAFF | TGTGCCAGCAGTTACTCCGAGGCGGCAGCTTTCTTT | NA | NA | TRBJ1-1 | TRBV6-6
CASRRPPDTEAFF | TGTGCCAGCAGACGACCTCCCGACACTGAAGCTTTCTTT | NA | NA | TRBJ1-1 | TRBV2
CASSTQGAKNIQYF | TGTGCCAGCAGCACACAGGGGGCCAAAAACATTCAGTACTTC | NA | TRBD1 | TRBJ2-4 | TRBV11-2
CASRLADSYEQYF | TGTGCCAGCAGACTAGCGGATTCCTACGAGCAGTACTTC | once | TRBD2 | TRBJ2-7 | TRBV2
CASSSTGSNEQYF | TGTGCCAGCAGCTCTACAGGGTCCAACGAGCAGTACTTC | NA | NA | TRBJ2-7 | TRBV5-4
CASSHLLDTSTDTQYF | TGTGCCAGCAGCCACCTACTAGACACTAGCACAGATACGCAGTATTTT | NA | NA | TRBJ2-3 | TRBV7-6
CASSHGGDQPQHF | TGTGCCAGCAGCCATGGGGGAGATCAGCCCCAGCATTTT | NA | NA | TRBJ1-5 | TRBV11-2
CASSFGTGDSPLHF | TGTGCCAGCAGCTTCGGGACTGGCGATTCACCCCTCCACTTT | few | NA | TRBJ1-6 | TRBV7-9
CAWSVLGFSADGYTF | TGTGCCTGGAGTGTACTCGGATTTTCGGCGGATGGCTACACCTTC | NA | NA | TRBJ1-2 | TRBV30
CASSPEDYTGELFF | TGTGCCAGCAGCCCCGAAGACTACACCGGGGAGCTGTTTTTT | NA | NA | TRBJ2-2 | TRBV11-2
CASSQITTNEKLFF | TGCGCCAGCAGCCAAATAACAACTAATGAAAAACTGTTTTTT | NA | NA | TRBJ1-4 | TRBV4-1
CASSLRGQWAPEQYF | TGTGCCAGCAGTTTGCGCGGGCAGTGGGCCCCCGAGCAGTACTTC | once | NA | TRBJ2-7 | TRBV27
CASSSSAYEQYF | TGTGCCAGCAGCTCATCAGCCTACGAGCAGTACTTC | NA | NA | TRBJ2-7 | TRBV7-8
CASSEEGGGLRETQYF | TGTGCCAGCAGTGAAGAGGGAGGGGGACTTCGAGAGACCCAGTACTTC | NA | NA | TRBJ2-5 | TRBV2
CASSLVQGASYGYTF | TGTGCCAGCAGCTTAGTCCAGGGGGCAAGCTATGGCTACACCTTC | NA | TRBD1 | TRBJ1-2 | TRBV7-9
CASSLGVGGAEQYF | TGTGCCAGCAGCTTAGGCGTAGGGGGCGCCGAGCAGTACTTC | NA | TRBD1 | TRBJ2-7 | TRBV11-2
CASSGAGNYYGYTF | TGCGCCAGCAGTGGGGCAGGGAATTACTATGGCTACACCTTC | once | NA | TRBJ1-2 | TRBV10-2
CASSPLPSPYEQYF | TGTGCCAGCAGCCCCCTGCCGAGCCCCTACGAGCAGTACTTC | NA | NA | TRBJ2-7 | TRBV7-9
CASSTGTFEQYF | TGTGCCAGTAGCACCGGGACTTTCGAGCAGTACTTC | once | NA | TRBJ2-7 | TRBV19
CASSLDNGGTGAYGYTF | TGCGCCAGCAGCTTGGATAATGGCGGGACAGGGGCCTATGGCTACACCTTC | NA | TRBD1 | TRBJ1-2 | TRBV5-1
CASSSLEGQENEAFF | TGTGCCAGCAGCTCCTTAGAGGGACAGGAAAATGAAGCTTTCTTT | NA | TRBD1 | TRBJ1-1 | TRBV7-9
CASSFDSQAAKNIQYF | TGTGCCAGCAGTTTCGACTCGCAGGCAGCCAAAAACATTCAGTACTTC | NA | NA | TRBJ2-4 | TRBV6-7
CSVENMSYEQYF | TGCAGCGTTGAAAACATGAGCTACGAGCAGTACTTC | once | NA | TRBJ2-7 | TRBV29-1
CASSLGREKLFF | TGCGCCAGCAGCCTAGGGAGGGAAAAACTGTTTTTT | NA | NA | TRBJ1-4 | TRBV4-1